This T cell receptor beta chain was documented in a study of T cell clonality in common variable immunodeficiency. Overall study findings and caveats: CVID subjects had higher TCRbeta clonality than healthy controls, most marked in about a third.

This CDR3 has 16 amino acids. CDR1 is MNHEY and CDR2 is SVGEGT in the germline V gene. Sequencing used immunoSEQ multiplex PCR; TCRdb keeps in-frame clones, though not all of them. The sample counts more than 55,000 clones, none seen once; the ten largest own around 0.84%. This clone was seen more than once but under ten times. Its antigen remains unidentified. From the germline J gene comes the end of the CDR3, since the read stops 3 residues before it. The receptor comes from a person aged 18 to 69 in good health. Sample: peripheral blood mononuclear cells. This sequence joins TRBV6-2 or TRBV6-3 and TRBJ1-2, with D perhaps TRBD1 (5 bases). CDR3 bases read: TGTGCCAGCAGTTACCAGGGTGGGCGTGGCAGTGAGACC. Its translation: CASSYQGGRGSET. The full-length CDR3 reads as CASSYQGGRGSETYTF.